This T cell receptor (beta chain) comes out of a study of tumor-infiltrating lymphocytes in primary liver carcinoma. Findings of the study overall: A significantly higher top-250-clone fraction was found in tumors than in blood (p = 0.039).

To note about this clonotype: Its antigen is as yet unknown. A much larger clone lies one base from this, so it may be a read error.

Germline CDR1 WSHSY, CDR2 SAAADI. The CDR3 loop spans 13 amino acids. Trimming took off 2 bases at V and 2 bases at J, with 6 bases between the two ends. With 500 ng total RNA as template and a constant-region primer, TCR beta cDNA was made. Generation of the TCR beta libraries relied on three nested multiplex PCR rounds using slightly modified ARM-PCR. It was with TRBV1-TRBV30 forward primers and a C-beta reverse primer that the first two PCR rounds were run, at 10 to 11 cycles each. TCRdb called the multiplex PCR reads again in MiXCR, with one record for every CDR3 protein. The profile shows approximately 120,000 distinct CDR3 sequences, roughly three fifths of them singletons. Scientists recovered RNA and DNA together from approximately 20-30 mg of unsorted bulk tissue. Every tumor was sampled at five separate regions.

This TCR was recovered from a woman aged 55-70 years with primary liver carcinoma and hepatitis B virus infection. Sequenced material: liver tumor tissue from sampling region 3. Stated subset: tumor region T3, left-lateral pole. This sequence joins TRBV10-2 and TRBJ1-2; TRBD1 is a possible D gene (6 bases). CDR3 residues: CASSEDRNYGYTF. The DNA for the CDR3 is TGCGCCAGCAGTGAGGACAGGAACTATGGCTACACCTTC.